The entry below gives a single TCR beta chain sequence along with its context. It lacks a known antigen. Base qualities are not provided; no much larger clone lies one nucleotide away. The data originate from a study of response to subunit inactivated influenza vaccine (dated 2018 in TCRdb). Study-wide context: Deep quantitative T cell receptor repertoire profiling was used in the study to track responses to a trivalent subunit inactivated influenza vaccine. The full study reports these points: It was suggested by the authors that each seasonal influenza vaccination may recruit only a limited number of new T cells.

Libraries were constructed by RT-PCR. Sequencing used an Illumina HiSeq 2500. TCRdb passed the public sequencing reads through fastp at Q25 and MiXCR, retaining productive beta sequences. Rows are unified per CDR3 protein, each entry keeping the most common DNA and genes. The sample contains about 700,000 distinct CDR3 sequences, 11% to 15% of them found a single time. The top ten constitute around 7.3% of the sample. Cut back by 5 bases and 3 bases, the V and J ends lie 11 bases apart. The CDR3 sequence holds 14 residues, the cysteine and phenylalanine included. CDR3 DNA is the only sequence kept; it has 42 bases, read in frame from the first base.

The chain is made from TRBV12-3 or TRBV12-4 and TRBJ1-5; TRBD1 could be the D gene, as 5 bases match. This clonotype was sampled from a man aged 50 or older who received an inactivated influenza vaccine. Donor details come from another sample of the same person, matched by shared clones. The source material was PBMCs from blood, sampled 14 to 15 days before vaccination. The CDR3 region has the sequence CASSQYRLNQPQHF. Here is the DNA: TGTGCCAGCAGTCAATACAGGCTCAATCAGCCCCAGCATTTT.